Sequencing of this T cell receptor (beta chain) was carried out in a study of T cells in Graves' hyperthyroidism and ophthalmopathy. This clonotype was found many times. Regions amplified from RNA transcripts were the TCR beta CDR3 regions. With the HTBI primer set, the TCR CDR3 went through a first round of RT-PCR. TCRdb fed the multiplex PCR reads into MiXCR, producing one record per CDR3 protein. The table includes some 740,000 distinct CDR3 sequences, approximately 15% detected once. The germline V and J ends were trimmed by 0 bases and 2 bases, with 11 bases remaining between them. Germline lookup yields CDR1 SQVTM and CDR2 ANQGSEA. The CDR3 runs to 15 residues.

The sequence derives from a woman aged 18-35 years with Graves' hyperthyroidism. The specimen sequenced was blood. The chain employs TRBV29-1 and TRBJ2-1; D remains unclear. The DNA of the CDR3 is TGCAGCGTTGAAGAGGGCAGGCGTGCCTACAATGAGCAGTTCTTC. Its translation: CSVEEGRRAYNEQFF.